This T cell receptor beta chain was recovered during a study of cytomegalovirus exposure and HLA in healthy donors (dated by TCRdb to 2016 to 2017). Regarding the research as a whole: An earlier analysis of around 600 of the donors reported about 290 Gb of sequence data and 117 million unique TCR beta sequences from roughly 180 million T cells. Approximately 310 gigabases of sequencing data and approximately 84 million unique TCR sequences were included in an early release covering about 700 HLA-typed donors. Of the roughly 410 genotyped donors, less than 85% were placed in the genetic ancestry cluster associated with self-reported Caucasian donors. The study aimed to test whether signatures of past pathogen exposure could be identified by cataloging public T cell receptors. Using immunosequencing, the study profiled T cell repertoires from 666 subjects and related those repertoires to cytomegalovirus serostatus. A separate validation cohort of about 110 different subjects was used in addition to the approximately 700-subject first cohort. The study combined high-throughput TCR immunosequencing, statistical association of individual TCRs with disease status, and machine learning to predict cytomegalovirus infection status. In a later analysis, previously published TCR beta repertoires from some 640 donors were re-analyzed and high-resolution HLA genotyping was added so that TCR occurrence patterns could be studied. Rather than using new phenotypic data, the later analysis identified candidate immune exposures from TCR beta sequences and from how often those sequences occurred across donors. To decide whether each TCR beta V gene segment behaved as functional or pseudogenic, an earlier analysis of over 500 of the donors relied on high-throughput TCR beta sequencing. Donor age, sex, ethnicity and CMV serostatus were compiled together with the repertoire data. Genome-wide SNP genotypes for about 60% of the roughly 670 donors were used in a later genetic analysis, which treated that subset as a discovery cohort. All discovery cohort repertoires had been generated using a single sequencing platform. Class I and class II HLA loci were covered by the typing at four-digit resolution. Typing coverage varied by locus: about 629-630 donors for A, B, C, DRB1 and DQB1; roughly 500 for DQA1; nearly 610 for DPA1; approximately 470 for DPB1. Because of strong linkage in the cohort, a few DR-DQ haplotypes were treated as single units for association and clustering. Among about 400 genotyped donors of the cohort, an average of roughly 230,000 unique TCR beta nucleotide sequences was sequenced per donor, of which about 19% were non-productive.

Results and caveats for the whole study, not just this receptor: About 17 rarely observed V segments, including chromosome 9 orphons, were excluded from the earlier analysis of almost 600 of the donors because counts were too low. A later analysis found that HLA-associated TCR beta chains were more clonally expanded and had lower generation probabilities than equally common non-associated chains. Three of the identified cytomegalovirus-associated TCR beta chains were confirmed in vitro to be specific for cytomegalovirus antigens. An association between a missense DCLRE1C variant and V-gene and J-gene trimming of TCR beta chains was found in a later genetic analysis and replicated in an independent cohort. In the study, some 160 TCR beta chains were listed as associated with cytomegalovirus. According to a later analysis, parvovirus B19, influenza, CMV and Epstein-Barr virus appeared linked to several top co-occurrence clusters. Because HLA typing was missing for some donors at each locus, association tests included only the typed subset. Across donors, most TCR sequences were observed very rarely, whereas some public TCRs were present in many individuals. The authors suggested that the approach could potentially be generalized to other disease states and immunological phenotypes. Some IMGT-functional V segments, including TRBV6-2 and TRBV6-3, could not be told apart with the 87-base-pair reads, so those segments were excluded. Specific HLA alleles were associated with about 17,000 TCR beta sequences at a false discovery rate of 0.05 in a later analysis. According to a later genetic analysis, donors in an Asian-associated ancestry cluster had fewer N-insertions in productive TCRs than the roughly 700-donor mean. Correlated functional status among segregating V segments might be attributable to linkage disequilibrium, but an unknown experimental factor could not be ruled out. An earlier analysis of approximately 530 of the donors showed that most TCR beta V segments appeared in productive rearrangements either about 87% or about 30% of the time, which broadly matched IMGT annotations. A further reported finding was that TCR beta sequences accurately predicted the HLA-A and HLA-B alleles for most subjects in the first cohort. A cluster of highly shared sequence variants was judged likely to be a technical artifact of the sequencing pipeline. Strong co-occurrence of HLA alleles, especially DR and DQ, made assigning TCR associations to individual alleles difficult. The classifier was reported to diagnose cytomegalovirus status with high specificity and sensitivity in both the original cohort and the validation cohort. Only TCR beta chains were sequenced in this cohort, and the absence of alpha or paired-chain data limited detectable features. In a later analysis, TCR association rates were found to vary across HLA loci, with the most associated TCRs seen for DRB1 alleles and the fewest for HLA-C alleles. The only immune exposure information available for the cohort was CMV serostatus. In a later analysis, most CMV-associated TCR beta chains were found to appear HLA-restricted, with HLA associations seemingly driven largely by CMV exposure. Roughly uniform sequencing depth across donors was assumed in presence/absence analyses, although this assumption may not hold.

The cohort comprised under 700 healthy bone marrow donors. All cohort members were sampled while nominally healthy, although unrecorded immune exposures were likely present. The donor was CMV seropositive and belonged to the group of about 290 seropositive cohort members. A peripheral blood sample was collected from each donor, and TCR beta sequencing was performed on peripheral blood mononuclear cells. The Qiagen DNeasy Blood Extraction Kit was used to extract genomic DNA from the blood cell samples. Notes on this clone: No antigen is known for it. No quality values exist for individual bases; no much larger clone is one base distant.

The library relied on the immunoSEQ multiplex PCR assay. The multiplex PCR relied on a mix of 60 forward primers for TCR Vbeta segments and 13 reverse primers for TCR Jbeta segments. The CDR3 region of rearranged TCR beta genes was amplified from genomic DNA with a multiplex PCR assay. Amplified TCR beta libraries were sequenced as 87-base-pair reads on the Illumina HiSeq System. Concerning the study's data processing: A later analysis tallied roughly 80 million unique TCR beta chains across the 666 repertoires, and some 10 million of those chains were shared by two or more donors. To remove PCR and sequencing errors, raw reads were error-corrected and collapsed into unique sequences using a nearest-neighbor algorithm that merged closely related sequences. CDR3 sequences were aligned to IMGT reference sequences to assign V, D and J gene segments. Each retained sequence needed at least a six-nucleotide match to both a V gene segment and a J gene segment. Rearrangements were called productive when the CDR3 lacked stop codons and stayed in frame with V and J; all others were non-productive. CDR3 was defined by IMGT convention, running from the second conserved V-encoded cysteine to the conserved J-encoded phenylalanine. The earlier analysis of 500 to 750 of the donors excluded any sequence lacking an unambiguous match to a single V gene segment. In an earlier analysis of a few hundred of the donors, V segments were called functional above 56.7% productive rearrangements and were called segregating when the between-donor standard deviation exceeded 5%. A statistical classification framework was built to diagnose cytomegalovirus status from the catalog of TCR beta chain sequences. V and J gene assignment, in a later analysis, came from comparing TCR nucleotide sequences with IMGT/GENE-DB human TR gene sequences. Using the TCRdist pipeline, a later analysis assigned CDR3 sequences along with most-parsimonious VDJ recombination scenarios. In a later analysis, every TCR beta chain was defined by the combination of its CDR3 amino acid sequence and its V-gene family, and reads without a unique V-gene family were dropped. A later analysis removed 550 to 650 highly shared, low-generation-probability nucleotide sequences to deal with suspected cross-contamination and a sequencing artifact. In a later analysis, a clonal expansion index was calculated for each public chain from normalized within-repertoire ranks of inferred template counts. Generation probabilities in a later analysis came from a VDJ recombination model fitted to out-of-frame rearrangements, and those results were checked against IGoR. Hypergeometric tests were used in a later analysis to score TCR-TCR, TCR-HLA and TCR-CMV co-occurrence, with a repertoire-size bias correction applied to the TCR pairs. To estimate false discovery rates, a later analysis permuted the HLA or CMV assignments 20 times. In a later analysis, co-occurring TCRs were grouped using DBSCAN, with TCRdist sequence similarity added in when clustering inside HLA-allele-positive subsets. Repertoires with fewer than 30,000 or more than 120,000 public chains were left out of co-occurrence clustering, as were five repertoires with anomalous nucleotide sharing. In its TCRdb copy, this immuneACCESS table keeps in-frame sequences only and misses some clones. Where compared with another copy, unresolved V genes explain less than half of these, and the others have no known cause. V, J and clone size were drawn from that table, and D and trimming were deduced from the DNA. The sample records roughly 100,000 clones, around three quarters of which are singletons. The ten largest account for approximately 10% of the sample.

CDR1 SNHLY and CDR2 FYNNEI were looked up in the germline V gene. V loses 1 base, J loses 3 bases, and the germline ends lie 7 bases apart. There are 13 amino acids in the CDR3, from cysteine to phenylalanine inclusive. Only CDR3 DNA is held: 39 bases, read in frame from base 1. The sequence came from a woman under 30 in good health and CMV-seropositive. The sample was PBMCs. The V and J segments used are TRBV2 and TRBJ2-7, and TRBD1 may be the D gene, going by 5 matching bases. CDR3 sequence: CASSEGTLYEQYF. The nucleotide sequence reads TGTGCCAGCAGTGAAGGGACACTCTACGAGCAGTACTTC. With all but the CDR3 taken from the reference TRBV2 and TRBJ2-7 genes, the full variable domain is: EPEVTQTPSHQVTQMGQEVILRCVPISNHLYFYWYRQILGQKVEFLVSFYNNEISEKSEIFDDQFSVERPDGSNFTLKIRSTKLEDSAMYFCASSEGTLYEQYFGPGTRLTVT.